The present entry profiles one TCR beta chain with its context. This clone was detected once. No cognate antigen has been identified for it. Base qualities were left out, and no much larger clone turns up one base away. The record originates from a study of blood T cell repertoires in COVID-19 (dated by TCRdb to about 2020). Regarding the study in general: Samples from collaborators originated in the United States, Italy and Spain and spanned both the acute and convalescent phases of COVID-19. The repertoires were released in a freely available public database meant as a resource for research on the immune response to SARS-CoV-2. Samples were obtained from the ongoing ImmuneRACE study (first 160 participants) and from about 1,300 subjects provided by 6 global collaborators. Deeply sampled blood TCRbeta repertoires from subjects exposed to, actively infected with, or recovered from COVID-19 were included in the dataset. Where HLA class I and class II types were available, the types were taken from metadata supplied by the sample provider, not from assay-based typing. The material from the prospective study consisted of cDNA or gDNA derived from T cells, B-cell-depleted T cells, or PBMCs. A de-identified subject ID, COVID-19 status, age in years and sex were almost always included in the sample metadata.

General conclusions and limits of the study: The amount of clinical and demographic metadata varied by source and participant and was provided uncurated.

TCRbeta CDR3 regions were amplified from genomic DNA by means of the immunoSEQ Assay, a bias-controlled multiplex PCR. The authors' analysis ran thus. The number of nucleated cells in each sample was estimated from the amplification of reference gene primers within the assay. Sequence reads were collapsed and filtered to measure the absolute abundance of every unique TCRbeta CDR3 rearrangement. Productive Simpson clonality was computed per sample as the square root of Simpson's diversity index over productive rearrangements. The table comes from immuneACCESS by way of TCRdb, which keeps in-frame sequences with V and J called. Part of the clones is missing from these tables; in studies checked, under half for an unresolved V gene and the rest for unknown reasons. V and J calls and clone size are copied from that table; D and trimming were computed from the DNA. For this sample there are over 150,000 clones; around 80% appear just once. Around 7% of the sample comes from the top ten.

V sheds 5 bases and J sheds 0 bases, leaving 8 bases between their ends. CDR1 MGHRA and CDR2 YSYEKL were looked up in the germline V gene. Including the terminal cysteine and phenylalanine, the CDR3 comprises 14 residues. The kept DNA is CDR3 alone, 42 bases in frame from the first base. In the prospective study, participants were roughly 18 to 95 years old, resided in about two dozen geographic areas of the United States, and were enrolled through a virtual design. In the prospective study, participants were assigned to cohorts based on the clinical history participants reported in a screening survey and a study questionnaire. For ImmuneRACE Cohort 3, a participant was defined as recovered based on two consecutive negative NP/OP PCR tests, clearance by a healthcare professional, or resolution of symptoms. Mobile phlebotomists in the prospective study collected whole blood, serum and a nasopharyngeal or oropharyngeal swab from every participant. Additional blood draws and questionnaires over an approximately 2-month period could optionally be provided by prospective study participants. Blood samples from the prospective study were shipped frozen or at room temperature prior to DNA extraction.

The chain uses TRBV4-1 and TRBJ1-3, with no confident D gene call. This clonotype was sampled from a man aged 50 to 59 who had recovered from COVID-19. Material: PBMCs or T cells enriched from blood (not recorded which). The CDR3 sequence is CASSAGLSGNTIYF. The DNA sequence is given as TGCGCCAGCAGCGCGGGCCTCTCTGGAAACACCATATATTTT.